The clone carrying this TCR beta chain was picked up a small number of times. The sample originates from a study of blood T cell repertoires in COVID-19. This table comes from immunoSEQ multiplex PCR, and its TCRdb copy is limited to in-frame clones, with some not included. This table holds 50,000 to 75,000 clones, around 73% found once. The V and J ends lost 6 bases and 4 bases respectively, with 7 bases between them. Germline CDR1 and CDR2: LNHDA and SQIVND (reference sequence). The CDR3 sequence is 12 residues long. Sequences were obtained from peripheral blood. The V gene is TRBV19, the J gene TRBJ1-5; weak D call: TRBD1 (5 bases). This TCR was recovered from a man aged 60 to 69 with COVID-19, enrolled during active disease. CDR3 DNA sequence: TGTGCCAGTAGGGACACTAATCAGCCCCAGCATTTT. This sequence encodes CASRDTNQPQHF. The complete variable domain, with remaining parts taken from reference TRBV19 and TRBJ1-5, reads DGGITQSPKYLFRKEGQNVTLSCEQNLNHDAMYWYRQDPGQGLRLIYYSQIVNDFQKGDIAEGYSVSREKKESFPLTVTSAQKNPTAFYLCASRDTNQPQHFGDGTRLSIL.